Listed here are 10 T cell receptor beta chains from one sample, sequenced in a study of monozygotic twins with inflammatory bowel disease (dated by TCRdb to about 2019). The library was prepared using 5' RACE. The run used an Illumina HiSeq 2500. Through TCRdb reprocessing, the reads give one entry per CDR3 protein sequence; DNA is omitted. The table held for this sample gives about 380,000 distinct CDR3 sequences. The top ten clonotypes cover 2.6% of the sample. Source material: blood. These TCRs come from a human donor with ulcerative colitis or Crohn's disease, or a healthy co-twin of an affected twin (not recorded which).

The rearrangement uses TRBV4-3 and TRBJ2-3. The CDR3 runs 16 residues. Germline V gene sequence: CDR1 LGHNA, CDR2 YSLEER. CDR3 amino acids: CASSQDQEPSTDTQYF.

This chain links TRBV7-2 with TRBJ2-7. The CDR3 runs 14 residues. CDR1 and CDR2 (germline): SGHTA, FQGNSA. This CDR3 is CASSLDPSFYEQYF.

The rearrangement links TRBV25-1 to TRBJ2-7; TCRdb outputs TRBD2, but without DNA this stays unchecked. Germline CDR1 and CDR2: MGHDK and SYGVNS. This CDR3 has 15 amino acids. CDR3 residues: CASSEPAGLTYEQYF.

The chain has TRBV29-1 and TRBJ2-1. The germline V gene encodes CDR1 SQVTM and CDR2 ANQGSEA. The CDR3 extends over 14 amino acids. The CDR3 loop reads CSAVAGSSYNEQFF.

The V and J genes are TRBV29-1 and TRBJ1-1; TCRdb's D gene call, TRBD1, goes unchecked for lack of DNA. Germline V gene data show CDR1 as SQVTM and CDR2 as ANQGSEA. This CDR3 is built from 15 residues. The CDR3 here is CSVAKGYGANTEAFF.

V and J are TRBV5-1 and TRBJ1-5. Germline V gene sequence: CDR1 SGHRS, CDR2 YFSETQ. CDR3 length: 15 amino acids. This chain's CDR3 is CASSLSAMSDQPQHF.

The chain combines TRBV5-1 with TRBJ2-3; the D call of TRBD2 rests on TCRdb alone, since no DNA is present to check it. Germline lookup yields CDR1 SGHRS and CDR2 YFSETQ. The CDR3 consists of 15 residues. CDR3 sequence: CASSPTSGGPDTQYF.

The chain recombines TRBV29-1 with TRBJ2-1. This CDR3 comprises 14 residues. Germline values: CDR1 SQVTM, CDR2 ANQGSEA. The chain's CDR3 is CSVVSGGAYNEQFF.

This chain joins TRBV5-1 and TRBJ1-6; TCRdb reports TRBD1, a call that lacks DNA to check it against. CDR3 length: 16 amino acids. In germline, CDR1 is SGHRS, CDR2 YFSETQ. CDR3 sequence reads: CASSSTGSGTNSPLHF.

This rearrangement joins TRBV3-1 to TRBJ1-1; the TCRdb call, TRBD1, lacks DNA for checking. CDR1 and CDR2 from the germline V gene are LGHDT and YNNKEL (reference sequence). The CDR3 extends over 15 amino acids. CDR3 residues: CASSQEGPKFEEAFF.